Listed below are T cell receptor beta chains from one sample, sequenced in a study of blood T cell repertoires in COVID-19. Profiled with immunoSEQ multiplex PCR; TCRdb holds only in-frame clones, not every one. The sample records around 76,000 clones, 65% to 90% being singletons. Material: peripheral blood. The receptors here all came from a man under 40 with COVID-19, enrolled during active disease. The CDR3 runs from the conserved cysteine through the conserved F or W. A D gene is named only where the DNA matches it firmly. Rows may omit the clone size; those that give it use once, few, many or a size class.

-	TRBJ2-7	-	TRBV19	CASSITQEGGYEQYF	TGTGCCAGTAGTATAACTCAGGAGGGAGGCTACGAGCAGTACTTC
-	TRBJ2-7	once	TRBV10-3	CAVGTGTTYEQYF	TGTGCCGTCGGAACCGGGACAACCTACGAGCAGTACTTC
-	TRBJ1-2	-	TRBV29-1	CSVPSPYPDRTNYGYTF	TGCAGCGTGCCAAGCCCCTACCCGGACAGAACTAACTATGGCTACACCTTC
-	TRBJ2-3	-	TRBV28	CASSLRKLTQYF	TGTGCCAGCAGTTTGCGTAAACTAACGCAGTATTTT
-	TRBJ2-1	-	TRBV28	CASRAWTARAFTEQFF	TGTGCCAGCAGGGCCTGGACAGCCAGGGCCTTCACTGAGCAGTTCTTC
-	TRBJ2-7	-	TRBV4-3	CASSQDIHRDEQYF	TGCGCCAGCAGCCAAGATATCCACAGAGACGAGCAGTACTTC
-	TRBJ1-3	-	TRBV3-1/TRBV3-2	CASSQGLGTSHTIYF	TGTGCCAGCAGCCAAGGTCTAGGGACTAGTCACACCATATATTTT
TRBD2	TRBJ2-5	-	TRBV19	CASSSGTSGRSGKETQYF	TGTGCCAGTAGTTCCGGGACTAGCGGGAGGAGTGGAAAGGAGACCCAGTACTTC
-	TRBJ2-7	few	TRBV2	CASSPRLGEQYF	TGTGCCAGCAGTCCCCGACTGGGCGAGCAGTACTTC
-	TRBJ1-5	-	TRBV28	CAISTRQGPNQPQHF	TGTGCCATCTCAACTAGGCAGGGGCCAAATCAGCCCCAGCATTTT
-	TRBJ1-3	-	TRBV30	CAWSVDRESTIYF	TGTGCCTGGAGTGTCGACAGAGAGAGCACCATATATTTT
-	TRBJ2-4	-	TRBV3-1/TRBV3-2	CASSQDLASWNIQYF	TGTGCCAGCAGCCAAGATCTGGCTAGTTGGAACATTCAGTACTTC
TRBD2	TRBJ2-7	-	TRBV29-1	CSVLLAGVYEQYF	TGCAGCGTTCTACTAGCGGGAGTCTACGAGCAGTACTTC
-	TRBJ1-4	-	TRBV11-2	CASSWDIEKLFF	TGTGCCAGCAGCTGGGACATCGAAAAACTGTTTTTT
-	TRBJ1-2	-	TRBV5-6	CASSFPSTGFSYTF	TGTGCCAGCAGCTTCCCATCTACAGGGTTCAGCTACACCTTC
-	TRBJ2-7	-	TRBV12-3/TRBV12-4	CASSLGQFYEQYF	TGTGCCAGCAGTTTGGGACAATTCTACGAGCAGTACTTC
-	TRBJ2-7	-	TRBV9	CASSVGGAGNYEQYF	TGTGCCAGCAGCGTAGGGGGTGCAGGGAACTACGAGCAGTACTTC
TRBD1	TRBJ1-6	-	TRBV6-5	CASSLTGYDSPLHF	TGTGCCAGCAGCCTGACAGGGTACGATTCACCCCTCCACTTT
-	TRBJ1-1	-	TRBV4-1	CASSQDHGVNGRAEAFF	TGCGCCAGCAGCCAAGATCACGGAGTAAACGGTCGCGCTGAAGCTTTCTTT
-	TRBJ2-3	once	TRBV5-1	CASTRGGPTDTQYF	TGCGCCAGCACGAGAGGGGGACCCACAGATACGCAGTATTTT
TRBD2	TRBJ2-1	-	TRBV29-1	CSVASGRGNEQFF	TGCAGCGTTGCAAGCGGGAGAGGTAATGAGCAGTTCTTC
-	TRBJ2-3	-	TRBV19	CASSVSTDTQYF	TGTGCCAGTTCCGTCAGCACAGATACGCAGTATTTT
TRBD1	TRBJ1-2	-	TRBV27	CASRYAAKTTGTNYGYTF	TGTGCCAGCAGGTACGCGGCCAAAACGACAGGGACTAACTATGGCTACACCTTC
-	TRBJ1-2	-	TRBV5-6	CASSLSHRGGYTF	TGTGCCAGCAGCTTGTCGCATAGGGGTGGCTACACCTTC
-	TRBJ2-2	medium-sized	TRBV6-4	CASSDSEGIPGELFF	TGTGCCAGCAGTGACTCGGAGGGGATACCCGGGGAGCTGTTTTTT
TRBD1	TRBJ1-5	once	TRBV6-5	CASSRGPGEAQHF	TGTGCCAGCAGTAGGGGGCCAGGTGAAGCCCAGCATTTT
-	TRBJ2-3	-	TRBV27	CASSSSGVVNTQYF	-
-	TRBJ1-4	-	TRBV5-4	CASSLEGPRANEKLFF	TGTGCCAGCAGCTTGGAGGGGCCTAGGGCTAATGAAAAACTGTTTTTT
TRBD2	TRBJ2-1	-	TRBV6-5	CASSYSSSGVQGEQFF	TGTGCCAGCAGTTACTCGAGTAGCGGGGTACAAGGGGAGCAGTTCTTC
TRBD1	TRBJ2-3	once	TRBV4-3	CASSRRLTGGRGDTQYF	TGCGCCAGCAGCCGCCGCTTGACAGGGGGCAGGGGAGATACGCAGTATTTT
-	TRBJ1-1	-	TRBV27	CASSLAAGNTEAFF	TGTGCCAGCAGCCTAGCTGCGGGGAACACTGAAGCTTTCTTT
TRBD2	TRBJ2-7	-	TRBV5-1	CASSLGGLADEQYF	TGCGCCAGCAGCTTGGGGGGACTAGCTGACGAGCAGTACTTC
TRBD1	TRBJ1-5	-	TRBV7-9	CASSLGQGGIQPQHF	TGTGCCAGCAGCCTGGGACAGGGCGGTATCCAGCCCCAGCATTTT
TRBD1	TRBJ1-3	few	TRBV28	CASSLTGAGGNTIYF	TGTGCCAGCAGTCTGACAGGGGCTGGGGGAAACACCATATATTTT
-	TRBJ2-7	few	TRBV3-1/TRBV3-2	CASSQESGQLTYEQYF	TGTGCCAGCAGCCAAGAGTCCGGACAGCTCACCTACGAGCAGTACTTC
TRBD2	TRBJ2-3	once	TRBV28	CASSRLAGGLDTQYF	TGTGCCAGCAGCCGTCTAGCGGGAGGGTTAGATACGCAGTATTTT
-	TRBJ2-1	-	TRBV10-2	CASLTGTQHFYNEQFF	TGCGCCTCCCTGACTGGGACTCAACATTTCTACAATGAGCAGTTCTTC
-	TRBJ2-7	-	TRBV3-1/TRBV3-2	CASSQAVGRHYEQYF	TGTGCCAGCAGCCAAGCTGTCGGGAGACACTACGAGCAGTACTTC
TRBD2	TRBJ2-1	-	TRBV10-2	CASTPGTSFDEQFF	TGCGCCAGCACACCCGGGACTAGCTTCGATGAGCAGTTCTTC
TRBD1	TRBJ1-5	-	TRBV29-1	CSVATGGGQPQHF	TGCAGCGTTGCGACAGGGGGCGGTCAGCCCCAGCATTTT
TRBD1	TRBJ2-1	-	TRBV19	CASSIAQGNNEQFF	TGTGCCAGTAGTATAGCACAGGGGAACAATGAGCAGTTCTTC
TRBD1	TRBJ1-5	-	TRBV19	CASSFDRDQPQHF	TGTGCCAGTAGTTTTGACAGGGATCAGCCCCAGCATTTT
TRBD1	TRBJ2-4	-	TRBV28	CASSRIITGTDKNIQYF	TGTGCCAGCAGTCGAATTATAACCGGGACAGATAAAAACATTCAGTACTTC
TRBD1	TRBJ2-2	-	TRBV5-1	CASSWDRGFGELFF	TGCGCCAGCAGCTGGGACAGGGGATTCGGGGAGCTGTTTTTT
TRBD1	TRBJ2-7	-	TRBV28	CASDLGGTYEQYF	TGTGCCAGCGATTTAGGGGGCACCTACGAGCAGTACTTC
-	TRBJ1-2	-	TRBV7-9	CASSLTTGMVDGYTF	TGTGCCAGCAGCTTAACCACAGGGATGGTCGATGGCTACACCTTC
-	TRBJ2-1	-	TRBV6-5	CASRKGLGSNEQFF	TGTGCCAGCAGGAAAGGACTCGGGTCCAATGAGCAGTTCTTC
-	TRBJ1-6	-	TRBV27	CASSSYNSPLHF	TGTGCCAGCAGTTCATATAATTCACCCCTCCACTTT
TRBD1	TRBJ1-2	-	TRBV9	CASSGRQGVLYGYTF	TGTGCCAGCAGCGGAAGACAGGGGGTTCTCTATGGCTACACCTTC
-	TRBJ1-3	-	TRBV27	CASSLSNRAGNTIYF	TGTGCCAGCAGTTTATCAAACAGGGCTGGAAACACCATATATTTT
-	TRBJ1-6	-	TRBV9	CASSVARGVGSPLHF	TGTGCCAGCAGCGTAGCTCGGGGAGTTGGTTCACCCCTCCACTTT
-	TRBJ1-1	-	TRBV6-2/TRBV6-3	CASSWALNTEAFF	TGTGCCAGCAGTTGGGCTTTAAACACTGAAGCTTTCTTT
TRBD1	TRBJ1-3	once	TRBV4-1	CASSQGQGAGGNTIYF	TGCGCCAGCAGCCAGGGACAGGGGGCAGGTGGAAACACCATATATTTT
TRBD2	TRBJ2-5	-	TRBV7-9	CASSSNRLADQETQYF	TGTGCCAGCAGCTCGAATCGACTAGCGGATCAAGAGACCCAGTACTTC
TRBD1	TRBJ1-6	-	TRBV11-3	CASSSGQPNSPLHF	TGTGCCAGCAGCTCGGGACAGCCAAATTCACCCCTCCACTTT